Listed below are T cell receptor beta chains from one sample, sequenced in a study of blood T cell repertoires in COVID-19. The repertoire was sequenced with immunoSEQ multiplex PCR; TCRdb's copy has only in-frame clones and lacks some. The table includes 120,000 or so clones, about two thirds detected once. The specimen sequenced was peripheral blood. The receptor source for this set is a human donor with acute or convalescent COVID-19. The donor label of this sample is uncertain. Both conserved end residues are part of each CDR3. A D gene is named only where the DNA matches it firmly. Some rows mark clone size as missing; the rest say once, few, many or name a class of expanded clone.

v_gene	j_gene	abundance	d_gene	CDR3aa	CDR3nt
TRBV5-6	TRBJ2-1	NA	TRBD2	CASSSVGLGYNEQFF	TGTGCCAGCAGTAGTGTGGGACTAGGCTACAATGAGCAGTTCTTC
TRBV7-2	TRBJ1-4	once	TRBD1	CASSWTGGEREKLFF	TGTGCCAGCAGCTGGACAGGGGGGGAGCGCGAAAAACTGTTTTTT
TRBV5-1	TRBJ2-3	NA	NA	CASSRRTGFSTDTQYF	TGCGCCAGCAGCCGACGGACTGGGTTTAGCACAGATACGCAGTATTTT
TRBV7-3	TRBJ2-3	few	TRBD1	CASSLGQGRTDTQYF	TGTGCCAGCAGCCTAGGACAGGGTAGGACAGATACGCAGTATTTT
TRBV7-2	TRBJ1-1	few	TRBD1	CASSLRQGVTEAFF	TGTGCCAGCAGCTTACGACAGGGGGTCACTGAAGCTTTCTTT
TRBV2	TRBJ2-2	NA	NA	CASSFDSTGELFF	TGTGCCAGCTCTTTCGACAGCACCGGGGAGCTGTTTTTT
TRBV7-9	TRBJ2-4	NA	TRBD2	CASSLGPSGGLAKNIQYF	TGTGCCAGCAGCTTAGGTCCTAGCGGGGGGTTAGCCAAAAACATTCAGTACTTC
TRBV7-2	TRBJ1-2	NA	NA	CASSLENQGRNYGYTF	TGTGCCAGCAGCTTAGAGAACCAGGGAAGGAACTATGGCTACACCTTC
TRBV11-3	TRBJ2-3	NA	NA	CASSLAGSGTDTQYF	TGTGCCAGCAGCTTAGCGGGGTCCGGCACAGATACGCAGTATTTT
TRBV9	TRBJ1-2	NA	TRBD1	CASSVRPGGSLYGYTF	TGTGCCAGCAGCGTACGGCCAGGGGGCTCTCTCTATGGCTACACCTTC
TRBV6-5	TRBJ1-3	NA	NA	CASSLRATGNTIYF	TGTGCCAGCAGTTTGAGGGCGACTGGAAACACCATATATTTT
TRBV6-5	TRBJ2-1	NA	TRBD1	CASSAWTGDEQFF	TGTGCCAGCTCCGCCTGGACAGGGGATGAGCAGTTCTTC
TRBV12-5	TRBJ1-1	NA	TRBD1	CASGLVLGTGRNTEAFF	TGTGCTAGTGGTTTGGTACTGGGGACAGGGAGGAACACTGAAGCTTTCTTT
TRBV9	TRBJ1-6	NA	TRBD1	CASSPGQGKNSPLHF	TGTGCCAGCAGCCCTGGACAGGGCAAGAATTCACCCCTCCACTTT
TRBV20-1	TRBJ2-7	few	NA	CSASAGGGEQYF	TGCAGTGCTAGTGCTGGGGGCGGTGAGCAGTACTTC
TRBV29-1	TRBJ2-1	few	NA	CSVDRGPGRNEQFF	TGCAGCGTTGATCGGGGCCCAGGGAGGAATGAGCAGTTCTTC
TRBV4-1	TRBJ2-5	NA	TRBD2	CASSRGRTSGKETQYF	TGCGCCAGCAGTCGCGGTAGGACTAGCGGCAAAGAGACCCAGTACTTC
TRBV19	TRBJ2-1	NA	TRBD2	CASSWGGEGYNEQFF	TGTGCCAGTAGTTGGGGAGGGGAGGGGTACAATGAGCAGTTCTTC
TRBV6-2/TRBV6-3	TRBJ1-6	NA	TRBD1	CASSYGAGGYDNSPLHF	TGTGCCAGCAGTTACGGAGCAGGGGGCTATGATAATTCACCCCTCCACTTT
TRBV4-1	TRBJ2-7	NA	NA	CASSQTILAGSSYEQYF	TGCGCCAGCAGCCAAACAATTTTGGCCGGGAGCTCCTACGAGCAGTACTTC
TRBV24-1	TRBJ1-5	NA	TRBD1	CATSERGGTGKFNQPQHF	TGTGCCACCAGTGAGCGGGGCGGGACAGGCAAATTTAATCAGCCCCAGCATTTT
TRBV6-5	TRBJ2-7	NA	TRBD2	CASTRLAGDYEQYF	TGTGCCAGTACACGGCTAGCGGGGGATTACGAGCAGTACTTC
TRBV4-1	TRBJ1-2	NA	NA	CASSQGPPTANYGYTF	TGCGCCAGCAGCCAAGGCCCCCCTACGGCTAACTATGGCTACACCTTC
TRBV7-7	TRBJ2-5	NA	NA	CASSLASGQTQYF	TGTGCCAGCAGCTTAGCGAGTGGGCAGACCCAGTACTTC
TRBV7-2	TRBJ2-1	NA	NA	CASSLSSQGHRGEQFF	TGTGCCAGCAGCTTATCCTCACAGGGCCATAGAGGTGAGCAGTTCTTC
TRBV7-6	TRBJ2-6	NA	NA	CASSLTGNGANVLTF	TGTGCCAGCAGCTTAACAGGGAATGGGGCCAACGTCCTGACTTTC
TRBV5-1	TRBJ1-6	few	NA	CASSPAADSYNSPLHF	TGCGCCAGCAGCCCCGCGGCAGATTCCTATAATTCACCCCTCCACTTT
TRBV2	TRBJ2-3	NA	TRBD2	CASRGQRGGTDTQYF	TGTGCCAGCAGGGGCCAGCGGGGGGGCACAGATACGCAGTATTTT
TRBV27	TRBJ2-2	few	TRBD1	CASSFGQGASWTGELFF	TGTGCCAGCAGTTTCGGACAGGGGGCGTCGTGGACCGGGGAGCTGTTTTTT
TRBV24-1	TRBJ2-3	NA	TRBD2	CATSDQSGGATDTQYF	TGTGCCACCAGTGACCAAAGCGGGGGGGCCACAGATACGCAGTATTTT
TRBV19	TRBJ2-5	NA	NA	CASSINREETQYF	TGTGCCAGTAGTATCAACAGGGAAGAGACCCAGTACTTC
TRBV11-3	TRBJ2-5	NA	NA	CASSHGQSQETQYF	TGTGCCAGCAGCCACGGACAGAGCCAAGAGACCCAGTACTTC
TRBV30	TRBJ2-3	few	TRBD2	CASPSGGGDTQYF	TGTGCCTCTCCTAGCGGGGGAGGGGATACGCAGTATTTT
TRBV5-1	TRBJ2-5	few	TRBD2	CASSLWGTSGGETQYF	TGCGCCAGCAGCTTGTGGGGGACTAGCGGGGGTGAGACCCAGTACTTC
TRBV12-3/TRBV12-4	TRBJ2-6	NA	NA	CASSFGANVLTF	TGTGCCAGCAGCTTTGGGGCCAACGTCCTGACTTTC
TRBV7-3	TRBJ1-6	NA	NA	CASSPREQGDGSPLHF	TGTGCCAGCAGCCCGAGGGAACAGGGTGATGGTTCACCCCTCCACTTT
TRBV7-9	TRBJ2-3	NA	TRBD2	CASSYSGGADTQYF	TGTGCCAGCAGCTATAGCGGGGGGGCAGATACGCAGTATTTT
TRBV3-1/TRBV3-2	TRBJ1-2	NA	TRBD1	CASSPRQGRRFTF	TGTGCCAGCAGTCCCAGACAGGGGCGCCGGTTCACCTTC
TRBV5-1	TRBJ1-2	NA	TRBD1	CASSLGDRDFGGYTF	TGCGCCAGCAGCTTGGGGGACAGGGATTTTGGTGGCTACACCTTC
TRBV10-3	TRBJ1-1	few	NA	CAISERGGNTEAFF	TGTGCCATCAGTGAAAGGGGGGGGAACACTGAAGCTTTCTTT
TRBV29-1	TRBJ2-2	few	NA	CSVELTNTGELFF	TGCAGCGTTGAGCTGACTAACACCGGGGAGCTGTTTTTT
TRBV7-2	TRBJ2-4	NA	TRBD2	CASSLALAGGNIQYF	TGTGCCAGCAGCTTAGCACTAGCGGGGGGAAACATTCAGTACTTC
TRBV9	TRBJ2-3	NA	NA	CASSVLQQGTDTQYF	TGTGCCAGCAGCGTCCTCCAACAGGGCACAGATACGCAGTATTTT
TRBV21-1	TRBJ2-1	NA	NA	CASSKDSSSNEQFF	TGTGCCAGCAGCAAAGACAGCTCTTCCAATGAGCAGTTCTTC
TRBV7-9	TRBJ1-4	once	NA	CASSLGGLRDEKLFF	TGTGCCAGCAGCTTGGGGGGTTTGAGGGACGAAAAACTGTTTTTT
TRBV12-3/TRBV12-4	TRBJ1-3	NA	NA	CASSLIAGSRYF	TGTGCCAGCAGTTTAATTGCCGGGAGCCGATATTTT
TRBV24-1	TRBJ2-1	NA	NA	CATSDTSVLGYEQFF	TGTGCCACCAGTGACACATCGGTCTTGGGCTATGAGCAGTTCTTC
TRBV6-2/TRBV6-3	TRBJ1-2	NA	NA	CASSYRRPNYGYTF	TGTGCCAGCAGTTACCGGAGGCCGAACTATGGCTACACCTTC
TRBV6-1	TRBJ1-5	NA	NA	CASSERGARGNQPQHF	TGTGCCAGCAGTGAACGGGGGGCCAGAGGTAATCAGCCCCAGCATTTT
TRBV4-1	TRBJ1-2	once	NA	CASSQEQAPNYGYTF	TGCGCCAGCAGCCAAGAGCAGGCCCCTAACTATGGCTACACCTTC
TRBV19	TRBJ2-7	few	NA	CASSIGSRATQGYEQYF	TGTGCCAGTAGTATAGGTTCGCGGGCGACACAAGGGTACGAGCAGTACTTC
TRBV25-1	TRBJ2-5	NA	NA	CASSDSDKFLRETQYF	TGTGCCAGCAGTGACTCGGACAAATTTTTGCGGGAGACCCAGTACTTC
TRBV11-2	TRBJ1-1	NA	NA	CASSLSTNTEAFF	TGTGCCAGCAGCCTATCCACGAACACTGAAGCTTTCTTT
TRBV15	TRBJ2-3	NA	NA	CATSRARAGTTDTQYF	TGTGCCACCAGCAGGGCTCGTGCGGGGACCACAGATACGCAGTATTTT
TRBV2	TRBJ1-2	NA	TRBD1	CASSKDRGYNYGYTF	TGTGCCAGCAGCAAAGACAGGGGCTATAACTATGGCTACACCTTC
TRBV3-1/TRBV3-2	TRBJ1-2	few	NA	CASSLRAGPYGYTF	TGTGCCAGCAGCCTCCGAGCGGGCCCCTATGGCTACACCTTC